This TCR beta chain was identified during a study of early T cells in non-severe SARS-CoV-2 infection. Study summary: With bulk RNA from unsorted whole blood as input, sequencing yielded unpaired chains.

Trimming removed 3 bases from V and 3 bases from J; junction bases left unmatched: 1. Per germline, CDR1 SGHTA and CDR2 FQGTGA. The CDR3 is 13 amino acids. In the case of this clonotype: The antigen remains undetermined.

Study results and caveats: In VDJdb matching, anti-spike CD8 responses were favored while private and CD4 specificities went missing.

Individual cDNA molecules received unique molecular identifiers during library preparation. TCRdb reprocessed the 5' RACE reads with MiXCR, giving one entry per CDR3 protein. The sample holds about 49,000 distinct CDR3 sequences; under 7.5% are singletons and the top ten take 2.5% to 3%. The V call is TRBV7-3, the J call TRBJ1-1; 7 nucleotides match TRBD1. The clonotype originates from an adult who was a healthcare worker with PCR-confirmed SARS-CoV-2 infection or an uninfected control (not recorded which). Material: whole blood, obtained at baseline. In DNA, the CDR3 is TGTGCCAGCAGCTTCACAGGGGACACTGAAGCTTTCTTT. This sequence encodes CASSFTGDTEAFF. The entire variable domain, with the rest obtained from reference TRBV7-3 and TRBJ1-1, is as follows: GAGVSQTPSNKVTEKGKYVELRCDPISGHTALYWYRQSLGQGPEFLIYFQGTGAADDSGLPNDRFFAVRPEGSVSTLKIQRTERGDSAVYLCASSFTGDTEAFFGQGTRLTVV.